Listed below are T cell receptor beta chains from one sample, sequenced in a study of radiation and T cells in renal cell carcinoma. Profiled with immunoSEQ multiplex PCR; TCRdb holds only in-frame clones, not every one. The data hold 150,000 or so clones, with about nine tenths observed a single time. Sequences were derived from blood, sampled from a patient whose treatment included radiotherapy and nephrectomy. These receptors all come from a woman in her sixties or seventies with renal cell carcinoma. Both conserved end residues are part of each CDR3. The D gene is left open where the match is weak. A clone size is listed for some rows: how often the clone was seen (once, few, many), or a class if it is expanded.

V	size	J	D	DNA	CDR3
TRBV7-9	NA	TRBJ2-1	NA	TGTGCCAGCACCCCCGTGGGCTCCTACAATGAGCAGTTCTTC	CASTPVGSYNEQFF
TRBV6-1	NA	TRBJ2-3	NA	TGTGCCAGTTCCGGGCTTTTCTTAACAGATACGCAGTATTTT	CASSGLFLTDTQYF
TRBV6-4	once	TRBJ1-1	NA	TGTGCCAGTTCTTTATCGGGGGACACTGAAGCTTTCTTT	CASSLSGDTEAFF
TRBV2	NA	TRBJ2-7	NA	TGTGCCAGCAGTGAACTACGGCCATCCTACGAGCAGTACTTC	CASSELRPSYEQYF
TRBV6-1	once	TRBJ2-5	NA	TGTGCCAGCCCCGGGGGGCCCCAAGCAGAGACCCAGTACTTC	CASPGGPQAETQYF
TRBV7-3	NA	TRBJ1-1	TRBD1	TGTGCCAGCAGCGACCCAGGGGGCATCGCTGAAGCTTTCTTT	CASSDPGGIAEAFF
TRBV9	NA	TRBJ2-1	TRBD2	TGTGCCAGCACCCCCGGGGGGTCCTACAATGAGCAGTTCTTC	CASTPGGSYNEQFF
TRBV19	few	TRBJ1-1	NA	TGTGCCAGTAGTGGGTACAGAGAGAACACTGAAGCTTTCTTT	CASSGYRENTEAFF
TRBV7-2	NA	TRBJ1-2	NA	TGTGCCAGCAGCCTTCTTACCGACAGATATGGCTACACCTTC	CASSLLTDRYGYTF
TRBV19	NA	TRBJ1-3	NA	TGTGCCAGTAGTAGCTGGGAGGGTGGAAACACCATATATTTT	CASSSWEGGNTIYF
TRBV9	NA	TRBJ1-1	NA	TGTGCCAGCAGCGCGGACCTTTGGAACACTGAAGCTTTCTTT	CASSADLWNTEAFF
TRBV27	NA	TRBJ1-5	TRBD1	TGTGCCAGCAGGATCACAGGGGGTAGCAATCAGCCCCAGCATTTT	CASRITGGSNQPQHF
TRBV25-1	NA	TRBJ2-2	TRBD1	TGTGCCAGCGCCCGGATCGGGACAGGGGGCTCCGGGGAGCTGTTTTTT	CASARIGTGGSGELFF
TRBV13	NA	TRBJ1-4	TRBD1	TGTGCCAGCAGCTACCAGGGGGCTAATGAAAAACTGTTTTTT	CASSYQGANEKLFF
TRBV2	NA	TRBJ1-1	TRBD1	TGTGCCAGCAGTATAGCTCAGGGGGTTGAAGCTTTCTTT	CASSIAQGVEAFF
TRBV4-2	NA	TRBJ2-3	TRBD2	TGTGCCAGCAGCCAGCTAGCGGGGGGCGGGGATACGCAGTATTTT	CASSQLAGGGDTQYF
TRBV9	NA	TRBJ1-3	NA	TGTGCCAGCAGCGCGACAGGTGGAAACACCATATATTTT	CASSATGGNTIYF
TRBV6-5	few	TRBJ2-7	NA	TGTGCCAGCAGTTACAAAGGGTTAGAGCAGTACTTC	CASSYKGLEQYF
TRBV19	few	TRBJ1-1	TRBD1	TGTGCCAGTACCAGGGACAGGGTGAACACTGAAGCTTTCTTT	CASTRDRVNTEAFF
TRBV19	NA	TRBJ1-2	TRBD1	TGTGCCAGTAGTATCAGGGGGGACTATGGCTACACCTTC	CASSIRGDYGYTF
TRBV5-4	NA	TRBJ2-5	TRBD2	TGTGCCAGCAGCTTGGGCCTAGCGGGGGTAGAGACCCAGTACTTC	CASSLGLAGVETQYF
TRBV14	NA	TRBJ1-2	NA	TGTGCCAGCAGCCCAGGACAGAAATATGGCTACACCTTC	CASSPGQKYGYTF
TRBV6-5	NA	TRBJ1-1	NA	TGTGCCAGCAGTTTGGGTGTGAACACTGAAGCTTTCTTT	CASSLGVNTEAFF
TRBV5-1	NA	TRBJ1-6	NA	TGCGCCAGCAGCCCCATTTGGGGTCTTAATTCACCCCTCCACTTT	CASSPIWGLNSPLHF
TRBV18	NA	TRBJ2-3	NA	TGTGCCAGCTCACGATCGACTGACTCCACAGATACGCAGTATTTT	CASSRSTDSTDTQYF
TRBV6-5	once	TRBJ2-7	NA	TGTGCCAGCAGTTACGGTGTCCCAAACCTCTCCTACGAGCAGTACTTC	CASSYGVPNLSYEQYF
TRBV19	NA	TRBJ1-2	TRBD1	TGTGCCAGTAGTATAGAGGTACCAGGGGGCGGCTACACCTTC	CASSIEVPGGGYTF
TRBV11-3	NA	TRBJ2-7	NA	TGTGCCAGCAGCGCGCATTCCAGCTACGAGCAGTACTTC	CASSAHSSYEQYF
TRBV13	NA	TRBJ2-3	NA	TGTGCCAGCAGCCTCAGGGAAGTTGAAGATACGCAGTATTTT	CASSLREVEDTQYF
TRBV11-2	NA	TRBJ2-7	TRBD1	TGTGCCAGCAGCTTAGGGACAGGGTCCTACGAGCAGTACTTC	CASSLGTGSYEQYF
TRBV7-3	NA	TRBJ1-3	NA	TGTGCCAGCAGCCGGGGGTCCGGAGACACCATATATTTT	CASSRGSGDTIYF
TRBV6-5	NA	TRBJ2-7	NA	TGTGCCAGCAGTCACCCGGGGAACTACGAGCAGTACTTC	CASSHPGNYEQYF
TRBV5-8	NA	TRBJ1-5	NA	TGTGCCAGCAGCTGGGGGGTCAATCAGCCCCAGCATTTT	CASSWGVNQPQHF
TRBV9	NA	TRBJ2-2	NA	TGTGCCAGCAGCGTAGGAGGCACCGGGGAGCTGTTTTTT	CASSVGGTGELFF
TRBV5-4	NA	TRBJ2-5	NA	TGTGCCAGCAGCGAGGTCAGGACAGCCCAAGAGACCCAGTACTTC	CASSEVRTAQETQYF
TRBV5-6	once	TRBJ2-3	TRBD1	TGTGCCAGCAGCTCAGGGGGACGGGCAGATACGCAGTATTTT	CASSSGGRADTQYF
TRBV5-4	NA	TRBJ1-2	NA	TGTGCCAGCAGCGTCCCCGGGACGGCGTTATCCTATGGCTACACCTTC	CASSVPGTALSYGYTF
TRBV7-9	NA	TRBJ2-1	NA	TGTGCCAGCAGCCCTCAGGGGAGAAGGTACAATGAGCAGTTCTTC	CASSPQGRRYNEQFF
TRBV5-6	NA	TRBJ1-2	TRBD1	TGTGCCAGCAACGGACAGGGTGTCATCGACTATGGCTACACCTTC	CASNGQGVIDYGYTF
TRBV29-1	NA	TRBJ2-5	NA	TGCAGCGTTGTCGAAGGGAAAGAGACCCAGTACTTC	CSVVEGKETQYF
TRBV23-1	NA	TRBJ2-2	NA	TGCGCCAGCAGTCAATCCAGGGAATCCCACGGGGAGCTGTTTTTT	CASSQSRESHGELFF
TRBV7-2	NA	TRBJ2-7	TRBD1	TGTGCCAGCAGTCCTGGACAGGGAGGAACCTACGAGCAGTACTTC	CASSPGQGGTYEQYF
TRBV5-4	NA	TRBJ1-1	NA	TGTGCCAGCAGCCTCATGGTAAGGGACACTGAAGCTTTCTTT	CASSLMVRDTEAFF
TRBV11-3	NA	TRBJ2-7	NA	TGTGCCAGCAGCTTGGCGGACTACGTCTCCTACGAGCAGTACTTC	CASSLADYVSYEQYF
TRBV30	few	TRBJ1-1	NA	TGTGCCTGGCAGGGTTCGGGCACTGAAGCTTTCTTT	CAWQGSGTEAFF
TRBV27	NA	TRBJ2-1	TRBD1	TGTGCCAGCAGTTTATCTAACAGGGGGCTTGAGCAGTTCTTC	CASSLSNRGLEQFF
TRBV6-5	NA	TRBJ1-1	NA	TGTGCCAGCAGTTATTCAGGGGTAGGCACTGAAGCTTTCTTT	CASSYSGVGTEAFF
TRBV9	NA	TRBJ2-1	NA	TGTGCCAGCAGCGTAGGTAATAACGACAATGAGCAGTTCTTC	CASSVGNNDNEQFF